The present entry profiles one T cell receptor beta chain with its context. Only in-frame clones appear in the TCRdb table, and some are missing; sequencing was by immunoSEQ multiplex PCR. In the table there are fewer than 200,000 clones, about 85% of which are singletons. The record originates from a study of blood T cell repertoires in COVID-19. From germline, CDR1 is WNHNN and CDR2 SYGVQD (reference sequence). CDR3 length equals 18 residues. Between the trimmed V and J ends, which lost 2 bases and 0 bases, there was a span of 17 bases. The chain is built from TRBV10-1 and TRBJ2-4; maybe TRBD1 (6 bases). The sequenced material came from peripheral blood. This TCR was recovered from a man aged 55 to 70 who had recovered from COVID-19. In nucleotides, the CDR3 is TGCGCCAGCAGTGAGCGGAATTTGGCAGGGGAAGCCAAAAACATTCAGTACTTC. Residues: CASSERNLAGEAKNIQYF.